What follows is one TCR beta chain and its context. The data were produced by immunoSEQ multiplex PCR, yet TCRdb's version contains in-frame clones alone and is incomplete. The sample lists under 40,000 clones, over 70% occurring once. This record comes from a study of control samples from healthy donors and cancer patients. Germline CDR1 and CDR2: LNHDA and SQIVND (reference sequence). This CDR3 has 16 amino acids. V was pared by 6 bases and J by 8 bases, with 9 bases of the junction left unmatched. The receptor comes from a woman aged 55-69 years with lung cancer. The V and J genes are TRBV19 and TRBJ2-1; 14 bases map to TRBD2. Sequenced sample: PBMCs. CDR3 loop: CASRGTSGGRVDEQFF. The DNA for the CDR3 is TGTGCCAGTAGGGGGACTAGCGGGGGCCGTGTAGATGAGCAGTTCTTC.